The T cell receptor (beta chain) under discussion was sequenced for a study of blood T cell repertoires in COVID-19. The assay was immunoSEQ multiplex PCR, and TCRdb's table has in-frame clones only and misses some. The sample shows roughly 160,000 clones, 85% to 95% of them seen only once. The CDR3 is 15 amino acids. CDR1 and CDR2 from the germline V gene are MNHEY and SVGAGI. V shed 6 bases and J shed 1 base, with 10 bases lying between them. This clone was observed once. This chain links TRBV6-5 with TRBJ2-6; D is unresolved. Sequencing input: peripheral blood. The receptor's source is a man in his fifties or sixties with acute or convalescent COVID-19. CDR3 sequence reads: CASREQRSGANVLTF. As DNA, the CDR3 is TGTGCCAGCAGAGAGCAGAGGTCTGGGGCCAACGTCCTGACTTTC.